Included here is one TCR beta chain sequence, with context. These data belong to a study of blood T cell repertoires in COVID-19. The CDR3 runs 14 residues. Germline-derived CDR1 and CDR2 are SGHDN and FVKESK. V lost 4 bases to trimming and J lost 1 base, with 10 bases between them. Sequencing was performed with immunoSEQ multiplex PCR; in TCRdb, only in-frame clones are kept and a portion is missing. The sample has approximately 350,000 clones, roughly four fifths seen once; the top ten hold approximately 5%. Clinical histories supplied by participants themselves formed the basis of cohort assignment.

V usage is TRBV14 and J usage is TRBJ1-1; D remains ambiguous. Sequenced material: PBMCs or T cells enriched from blood (not recorded which). The clonotype comes from a woman in her forties or fifties who had recovered from COVID-19. The CDR3 nucleotides read TGTGCCAGCAGCCCGGAGGCAGCGAACACTGAAGCTTTCTTT. This gives the protein CASSPEAANTEAFF.